This paragraph covers one T cell receptor beta chain sequence. The sample belongs to a study of blood T cell repertoires in COVID-19. Method: immunoSEQ multiplex PCR; TCRdb's copy keeps in-frame clones and lacks some. Here the sample spans 70,000 to 95,000 clones, about 90% being singletons. Trimming stripped 2 bases from V and 0 bases from J, with 11 bases between. CDR1 is MNHNS and CDR2 is SASEGT in the germline V gene. This CDR3 is built from 15 residues. The receptor was isolated from a man in his fifties with active COVID-19. Sequenced input: peripheral blood. This sequence joins TRBV6-1 and TRBJ2-7; TRBD1 might be the D (5 bases). The DNA of the CDR3 is TGTGCCAGCAGTGAAATGTGGGGCCCCTCCTACGAGCAGTACTTC. Residues: CASSEMWGPSYEQYF.